This T cell receptor gamma chain was obtained from a study of gamma-delta chains in newborns, infants, children. Across the study: Microbial exposure reportedly drives polyclonal innate γδ T cell expansion after birth.

Remarks on this clone: With a much larger clone just one base away, this may be a read error. Other DNA sequences within the sample encode an identical CDR3.

TCRdb reran clone calling via CATT on the reads. The sample shows over a thousand gamma-chain clones, around 3.1% of them seen only once. This clonotype was sampled from a child who was a newborn, infant or young child, either healthy, febrile or measles-vaccinated (not recorded which). The source material was blood.

CDR3 coding DNA: TGTGCCTTGTGGGAGGTGCTGTTGGGCAAAAAAATCAAGGTATTT. It encodes CALWEVLLGKKIKVF. The rearrangement uses TRGV9 and TRGJP. Germline V lookup: CDR1 GITISATS, CDR2 ISYDGTV (reference sequence). V lost 0 bases to trimming and J lost 9 bases; unmatched junction nucleotides: 2. The CDR3 covers 15 residues.